This T cell receptor beta chain was sequenced during a study of T-cell memory formation after mild COVID-19. Looking at the study overall: TCR clustering was largely donor specific.

Comments on this clonotype: The antigen is not known.

Libraries for TCRalpha and TCRbeta carried sample barcodes and unique molecular identifiers via 5'RACE. TCRdb re-called the 5' RACE reads with MiXCR, one entry per CDR3 protein. The sample carries around 200,000 distinct CDR3 sequences, less than 20% recorded once. With 0 bases removed from V and 4 bases from J, the gap between germline ends came to 15 bases. Germline lookup yields CDR1 SGHRS and CDR2 YFSETQ. The CDR3 is made up of 16 amino acids. Regarding the study as a whole: The SARS-CoV-2 specificity of second-wave clones reaching peak at day 37 remained unverified. Clones contracting over day 15 to 85 were CD4/CD8 balanced, with later expanders leaning CD4+.

The chain joins TRBV5-1 to TRBJ2-3; D is undetermined. The sequenced sample consisted of PBMCs or a T cell subset sorted from them (not recorded which). This clonotype was sampled from a man between 18 and 35 years old who had mild COVID-19 (a few samples of this study predate the infection). Cell type and time point are not known. The CDR3 nucleotides are TGCGCCAGCAGCTTGGTGACAACGTCTGGGTCAGATACGCAGTATTTT. Protein: CASSLVTTSGSDTQYF.